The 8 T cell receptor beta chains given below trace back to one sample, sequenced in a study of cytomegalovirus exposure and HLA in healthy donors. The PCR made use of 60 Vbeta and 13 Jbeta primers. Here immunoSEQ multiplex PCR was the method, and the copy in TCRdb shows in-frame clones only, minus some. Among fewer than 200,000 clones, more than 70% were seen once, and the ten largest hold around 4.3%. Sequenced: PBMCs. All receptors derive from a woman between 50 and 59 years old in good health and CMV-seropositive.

The CDR3: CASSQDGGDSTGELFF. As DNA, the CDR3 is TGTGCCAGCAGCCAAGATGGCGGAGACTCCACCGGGGAGCTGTTTTTT. The J gene is TRBJ2-2, the V gene TRBV4-2; D remains unclear. In germline, CDR1 is LGHNA, CDR2 YNFKEQ. The V and J ends lost 0 bases and 4 bases respectively, with 12 bases between them. The CDR3 sequence is 16 residues long.

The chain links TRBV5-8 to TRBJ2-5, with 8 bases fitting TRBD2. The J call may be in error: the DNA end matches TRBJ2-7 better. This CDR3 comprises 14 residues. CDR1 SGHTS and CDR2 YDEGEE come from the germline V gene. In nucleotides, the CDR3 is TGTGCCAGCAGCTTCCTCCGGGGGGGCCACGAGCAGTACTTC. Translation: CASSFLRGGHEQYF.

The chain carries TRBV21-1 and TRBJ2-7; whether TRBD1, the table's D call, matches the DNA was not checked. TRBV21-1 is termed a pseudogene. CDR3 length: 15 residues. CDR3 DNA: TGTGCCAGCAGCAAAGTGGGGGACAGGGGCTACGAGCAGTACTTC. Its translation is CASSKVGDRGYEQYF.

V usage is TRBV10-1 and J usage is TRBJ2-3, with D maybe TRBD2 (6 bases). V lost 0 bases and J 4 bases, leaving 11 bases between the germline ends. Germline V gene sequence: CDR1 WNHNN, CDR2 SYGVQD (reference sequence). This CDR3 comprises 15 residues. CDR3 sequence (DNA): TGCGCCAGCAGTGAGTCGGGCGGGGTCGCAGATACGCAGTATTTT. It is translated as CASSESGGVADTQYF.

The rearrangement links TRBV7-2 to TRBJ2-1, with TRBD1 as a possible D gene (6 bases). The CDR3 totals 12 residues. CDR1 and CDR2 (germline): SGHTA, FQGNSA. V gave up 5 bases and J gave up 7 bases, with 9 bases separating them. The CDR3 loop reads CASSPQGNEQFF. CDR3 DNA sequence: TGTGCCAGCAGCCCCCAGGGGAATGAGCAGTTCTTC.

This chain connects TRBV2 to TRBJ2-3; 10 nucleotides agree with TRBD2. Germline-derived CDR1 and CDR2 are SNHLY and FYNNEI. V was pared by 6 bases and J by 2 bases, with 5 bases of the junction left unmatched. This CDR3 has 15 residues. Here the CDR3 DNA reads TGTGCCAGCAGCCCCGGACTAGCGGACACAGATACGCAGTATTTT. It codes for CASSPGLADTDTQYF. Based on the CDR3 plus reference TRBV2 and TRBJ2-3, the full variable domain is EPEVTQTPSHQVTQMGQEVILRCVPISNHLYFYWYRQILGQKVEFLVSFYNNEISEKSEIFDDQFSVERPDGSNFTLKIRSTKLEDSAMYFCASSPGLADTDTQYFGPGTRLTVL.

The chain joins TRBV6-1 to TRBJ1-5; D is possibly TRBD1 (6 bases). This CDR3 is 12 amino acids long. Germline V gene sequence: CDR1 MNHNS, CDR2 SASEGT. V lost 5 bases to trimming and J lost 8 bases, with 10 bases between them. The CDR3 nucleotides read TGTGCCAGCAGTTCATCAGGGGAGCCCCAGCATTTT. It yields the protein CASSSSGEPQHF.

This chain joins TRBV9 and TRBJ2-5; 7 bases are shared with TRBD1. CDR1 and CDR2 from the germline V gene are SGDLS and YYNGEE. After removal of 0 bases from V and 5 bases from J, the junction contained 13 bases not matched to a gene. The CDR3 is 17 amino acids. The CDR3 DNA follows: TGTGCCAGCAGCGTAGAGACAGGAGAGGGGGCCGGGGAGACCCAGTACTTC. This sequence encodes CASSVETGEGAGETQYF.